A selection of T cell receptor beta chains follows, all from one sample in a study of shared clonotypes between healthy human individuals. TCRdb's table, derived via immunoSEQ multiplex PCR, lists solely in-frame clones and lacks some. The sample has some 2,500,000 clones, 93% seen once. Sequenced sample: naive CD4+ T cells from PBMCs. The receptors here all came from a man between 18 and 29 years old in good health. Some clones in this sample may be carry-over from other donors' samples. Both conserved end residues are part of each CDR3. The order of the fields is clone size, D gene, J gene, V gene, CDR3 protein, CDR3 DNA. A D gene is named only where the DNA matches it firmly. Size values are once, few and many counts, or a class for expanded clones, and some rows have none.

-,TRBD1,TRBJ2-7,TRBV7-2,CASSSMGQADYEQYF,TGTGCCAGCAGCTCGATGGGACAGGCTGACTACGAGCAGTACTTC
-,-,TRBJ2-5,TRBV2,CASSVLGGETQYF,TGTGCCAGCAGTGTTTTGGGGGGAGAGACCCAGTACTTC
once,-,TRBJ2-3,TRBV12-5,CASGPGGAVDTQYF,TGTGCTAGTGGTCCCGGCGGTGCAGTGGATACGCAGTATTTT
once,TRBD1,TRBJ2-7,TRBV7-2,CASSAGQGLSYEQYF,TGTGCCAGCAGCGCGGGACAGGGACTTTCCTACGAGCAGTACTTC
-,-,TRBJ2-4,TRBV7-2,CASSLEVWQSKNIQYF,TGTGCCAGCAGCTTAGAAGTTTGGCAGAGCAAAAACATTCAGTACTTC
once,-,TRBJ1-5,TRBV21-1,CASSTTANQPQHF,TGTGCCAGCAGCACCACAGCAAATCAGCCCCAGCATTTT
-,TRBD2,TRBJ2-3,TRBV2,CASRRLAGGPKDTQYF,TGTGCCAGCAGACGACTAGCGGGAGGGCCGAAGGATACGCAGTATTTT
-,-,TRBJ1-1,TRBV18,CASSPREGRNTEAFF,TGTGCCAGCTCACCACGGGAGGGAAGGAACACTGAAGCTTTCTTT
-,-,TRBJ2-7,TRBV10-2,CASSETLFGSYEQYF,TGCGCCAGCAGTGAGACCCTCTTCGGGTCTTACGAGCAGTACTTC
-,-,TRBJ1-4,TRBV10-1,CASSERTGQGELFF,TGCGCCAGCAGTGAGAGGACGGGTCAAGGGGAACTGTTTTTT
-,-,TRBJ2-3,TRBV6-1,CASSVQRSTDTQYF,TGTGCCAGCAGTGTCCAGCGGAGCACAGATACGCAGTATTTT
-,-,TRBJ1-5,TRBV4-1,CASKLDPYPGSNQPQHF,TGCGCCAGCAAACTAGACCCCTATCCCGGGAGCAATCAGCCCCAGCATTTT
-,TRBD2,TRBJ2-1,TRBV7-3,CASSLAGETGNEQFF,TGTGCCAGCAGCTTAGCGGGAGAAACAGGAAATGAGCAGTTCTTC
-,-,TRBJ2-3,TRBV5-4,CASSLDLGESTDTQYF,TGTGCCAGCAGCTTGGACTTGGGGGAGTCGACAGATACGCAGTATTTT
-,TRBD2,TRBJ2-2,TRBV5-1,CASSLGLAGAANTGELFF,TGCGCCAGCAGCCTGGGACTAGCGGGGGCCGCGAACACCGGGGAGCTGTTTTTT
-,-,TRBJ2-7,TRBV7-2,CASSLTYSYEQYF,TGTGCCAGCAGCTTAACTTACTCATACGAGCAGTACTTC
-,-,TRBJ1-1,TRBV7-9,CASSLALGENTEAFF,TGTGCCAGCAGCTTAGCGCTGGGGGAAAACACTGAAGCTTTCTTT
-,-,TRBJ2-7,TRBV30,CAWRNSGGGYEQYF,TGTGCCTGGAGAAATAGCGGAGGGGGTTACGAGCAGTACTTC
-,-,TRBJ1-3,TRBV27,CASSLARDAGNTIYF,TGTGCCAGCAGTTTGGCCAGGGACGCAGGAAACACCATATATTTT
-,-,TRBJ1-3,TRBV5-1,CASSLEGLQSGNTIYF,TGCGCCAGCAGCTTGGAGGGACTGCAGTCTGGAAACACCATATATTTT
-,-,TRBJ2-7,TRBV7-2,CASSLASTNYEQYF,TGTGCCAGCAGCTTAGCTAGCACTAACTACGAGCAGTACTTC
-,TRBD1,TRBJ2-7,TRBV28,CASSFPDRAEQYF,TGTGCCAGCAGTTTCCCCGACAGGGCCGAGCAGTACTTC
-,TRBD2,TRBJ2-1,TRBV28,CASSLWGAGKDEQFF,TGTGCCAGCAGTTTATGGGGAGCGGGAAAGGATGAGCAGTTCTTC
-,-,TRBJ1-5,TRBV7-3,CASRAPGHSNQPQHF,TGTGCCAGCAGAGCCCCGGGACACAGCAATCAGCCCCAGCATTTT
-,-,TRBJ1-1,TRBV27,CASSFSRGGNTEAFF,TGTGCCAGCAGTTTTTCCCGGGGTGGGAACACTGAAGCTTTCTTT
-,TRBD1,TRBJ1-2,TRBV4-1,CASSPLGQRKAYGYTF,TGCGCCAGCAGCCCATTGGGACAGCGTAAAGCCTATGGCTACACCTTC
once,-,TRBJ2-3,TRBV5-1,CASSLQEPSTDTQYF,TGCGCCAGCAGCTTACAGGAGCCTAGCACAGATACGCAGTATTTT
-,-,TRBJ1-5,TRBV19,CASSPRESNQPQHF,TGTGCCAGTAGTCCCAGGGAGTCTAATCAGCCCCAGCATTTT
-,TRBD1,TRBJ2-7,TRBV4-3,CASSGQGSMGYEQYF,TGCGCCAGCAGCGGACAGGGGTCAATGGGGTACGAGCAGTACTTC
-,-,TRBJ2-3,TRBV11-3,CASSLIGGGTDTQYF,TGTGCCAGCAGCTTAATAGGGGGGGGTACAGATACGCAGTATTTT
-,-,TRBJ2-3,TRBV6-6,CASSYMGQGGTDTQYF,TGTGCCAGCAGTTACATGGGGCAGGGCGGCACAGATACGCAGTATTTT
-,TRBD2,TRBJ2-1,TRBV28,CASSRTSGGGWDEQFF,TGTGCCAGCAGTCGGACTAGCGGGGGTGGGTGGGATGAGCAGTTCTTC
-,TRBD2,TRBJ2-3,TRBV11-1,CASSWGLPSGDTQYF,TGTGCCAGCAGCTGGGGACTACCCTCGGGAGATACGCAGTATTTT
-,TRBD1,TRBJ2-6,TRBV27,CASSFIGQGPSGANVLTF,TGTGCCAGCAGTTTCATCGGACAGGGGCCTTCTGGGGCCAACGTCCTGACTTTC
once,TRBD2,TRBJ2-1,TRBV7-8,CASSLIAGVIDEQFF,TGTGCCAGCAGCTTAATTGCGGGAGTTATTGATGAGCAGTTCTTC
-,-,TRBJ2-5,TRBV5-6,CASIRGGGETQYF,TGTGCCAGCATCCGAGGGGGAGGCGAGACCCAGTACTTC
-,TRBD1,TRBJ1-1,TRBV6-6,CASSSTDRSAFRAFF,TGTGCCAGCAGTTCAACGGACAGGTCGGCGTTTAGAGCTTTCTTT
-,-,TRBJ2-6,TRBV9,CASSSTLKVGDVLTF,TGTGCCAGCAGCTCCACCCTGAAGGTGGGGGACGTCCTGACTTTC
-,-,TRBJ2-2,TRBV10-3,CATRDGGHRNTGELFF,TGTGCCACCCGGGACGGGGGACATAGAAACACCGGGGAGCTGTTTTTT
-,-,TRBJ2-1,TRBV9,CASTKASTSSYNEQFF,TGTGCCAGCACCAAGGCTAGCACGAGCTCCTACAATGAGCAGTTCTTC
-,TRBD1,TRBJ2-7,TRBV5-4,CASSPRTGDYEQYF,TGTGCCAGCAGCCCGAGGACAGGGGACTACGAGCAGTACTTC
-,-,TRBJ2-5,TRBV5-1,CASKGFVLGETQYF,TGCGCCAGCAAAGGGTTCGTCTTGGGAGAGACCCAGTACTTC